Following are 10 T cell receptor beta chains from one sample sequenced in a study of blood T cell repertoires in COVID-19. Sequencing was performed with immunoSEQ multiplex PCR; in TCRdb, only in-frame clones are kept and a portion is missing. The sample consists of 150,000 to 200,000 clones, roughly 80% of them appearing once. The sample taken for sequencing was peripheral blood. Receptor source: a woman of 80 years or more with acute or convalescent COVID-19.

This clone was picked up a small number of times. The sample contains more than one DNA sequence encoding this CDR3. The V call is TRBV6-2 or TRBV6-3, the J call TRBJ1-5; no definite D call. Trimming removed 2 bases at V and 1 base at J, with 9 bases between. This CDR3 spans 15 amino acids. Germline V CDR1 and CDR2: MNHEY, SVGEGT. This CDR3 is CASSYLGRSNQPQHF. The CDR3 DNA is TGTGCCAGCAGTTACCTGGGGAGAAGCAATCAGCCCCAGCATTTT.

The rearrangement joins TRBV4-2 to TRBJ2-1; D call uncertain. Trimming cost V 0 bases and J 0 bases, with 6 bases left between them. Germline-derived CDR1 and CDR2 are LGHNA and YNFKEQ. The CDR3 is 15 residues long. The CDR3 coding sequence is TGTGCCAGCAGCCAAGAGGAGAGCTCCTACAATGAGCAGTTCTTC. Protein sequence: CASSQEESSYNEQFF.

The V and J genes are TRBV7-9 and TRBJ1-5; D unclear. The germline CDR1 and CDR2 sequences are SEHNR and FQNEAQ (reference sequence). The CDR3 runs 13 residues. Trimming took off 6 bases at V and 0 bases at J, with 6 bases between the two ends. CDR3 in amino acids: CASRRDSNQPQHF. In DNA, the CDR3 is TGTGCCAGCAGGAGGGATAGCAATCAGCCCCAGCATTTT.

CDR3: CSGSTGASGRSWYNEQFF. The CDR3 coding sequence is TGCAGTGGTAGTACCGGGGCTAGCGGGAGGTCGTGGTACAATGAGCAGTTCTTC. V usage is TRBV20-1 and J usage is TRBJ2-1, with 11 bases matching TRBD2. The CDR3 extends over 18 amino acids. Germline V gives CDR1 DFQATT, CDR2 SNEGSKA (reference sequence). Trimming took 7 bases from V and 4 from J; bases not matched to a gene: 18.

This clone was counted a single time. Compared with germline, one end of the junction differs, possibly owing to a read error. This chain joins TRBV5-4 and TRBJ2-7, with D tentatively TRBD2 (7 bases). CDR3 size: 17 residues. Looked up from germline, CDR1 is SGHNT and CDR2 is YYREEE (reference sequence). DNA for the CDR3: TGTGCCCGCAGCCGTGGGGGGGCGGGGGATCTTTCCTACGAGCAGTACTTC. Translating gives CARSRGGAGDLSYEQYF.

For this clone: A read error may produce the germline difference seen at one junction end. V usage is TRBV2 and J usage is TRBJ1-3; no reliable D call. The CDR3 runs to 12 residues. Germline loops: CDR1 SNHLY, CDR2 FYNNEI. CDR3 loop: CASSEALAPPDF. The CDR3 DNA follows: TGTGCCAGCAGTGAAGCGCTAGCACCTCCGGACTTT.

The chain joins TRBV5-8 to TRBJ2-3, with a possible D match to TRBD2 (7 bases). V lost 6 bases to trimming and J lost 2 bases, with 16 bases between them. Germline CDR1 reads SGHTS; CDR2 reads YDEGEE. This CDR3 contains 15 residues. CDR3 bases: TGTGCCAGCACCCTTGGGGGGGCGGACACAGATACGCAGTATTTT. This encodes CASTLGGADTDTQYF. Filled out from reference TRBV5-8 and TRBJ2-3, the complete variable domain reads EAGVTQSPTHLIKTRGQQATLRCSPISGHTSVYWYQQALGLGLQFLLWYDEGEERNRGNFPPRFSGRQFPNYSSELNVNALELEDSALYLCASTLGGADTDTQYFGPGTRLTVL.

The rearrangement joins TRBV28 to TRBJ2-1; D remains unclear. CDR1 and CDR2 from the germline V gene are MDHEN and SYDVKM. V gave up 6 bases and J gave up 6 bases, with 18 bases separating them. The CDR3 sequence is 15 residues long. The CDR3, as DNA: TGTGCCAGCAGCCCCGCATTGGGCACACTCAATGAGCAGTTCTTC. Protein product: CASSPALGTLNEQFF. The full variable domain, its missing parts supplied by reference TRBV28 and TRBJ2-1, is DVKVTQSSRYLVKRTGEKVFLECVQDMDHENMFWYRQDPGLGLRLIYFSYDVKMKEKGDIPEGYSVSREKKERFSLILESASTNQTSMYLCASSPALGTLNEQFFGPGTRLTVL.

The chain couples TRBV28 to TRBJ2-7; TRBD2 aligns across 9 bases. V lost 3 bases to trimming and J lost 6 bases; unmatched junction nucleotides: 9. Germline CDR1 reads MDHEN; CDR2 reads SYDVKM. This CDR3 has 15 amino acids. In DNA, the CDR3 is TGTGCCAGCAGTTTGCCTGGTCGCGGGAGGGGCGAGCAGTACTTC. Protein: CASSLPGRGRGEQYF.

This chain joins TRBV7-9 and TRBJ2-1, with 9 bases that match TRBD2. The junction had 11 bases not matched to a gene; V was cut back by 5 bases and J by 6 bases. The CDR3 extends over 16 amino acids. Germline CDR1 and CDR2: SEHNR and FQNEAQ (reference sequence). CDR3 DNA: TGTGCCAGCAGCCCACCCACGGCGGGAGGGGGCAATGAGCAGTTCTTC. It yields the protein CASSPPTAGGGNEQFF.